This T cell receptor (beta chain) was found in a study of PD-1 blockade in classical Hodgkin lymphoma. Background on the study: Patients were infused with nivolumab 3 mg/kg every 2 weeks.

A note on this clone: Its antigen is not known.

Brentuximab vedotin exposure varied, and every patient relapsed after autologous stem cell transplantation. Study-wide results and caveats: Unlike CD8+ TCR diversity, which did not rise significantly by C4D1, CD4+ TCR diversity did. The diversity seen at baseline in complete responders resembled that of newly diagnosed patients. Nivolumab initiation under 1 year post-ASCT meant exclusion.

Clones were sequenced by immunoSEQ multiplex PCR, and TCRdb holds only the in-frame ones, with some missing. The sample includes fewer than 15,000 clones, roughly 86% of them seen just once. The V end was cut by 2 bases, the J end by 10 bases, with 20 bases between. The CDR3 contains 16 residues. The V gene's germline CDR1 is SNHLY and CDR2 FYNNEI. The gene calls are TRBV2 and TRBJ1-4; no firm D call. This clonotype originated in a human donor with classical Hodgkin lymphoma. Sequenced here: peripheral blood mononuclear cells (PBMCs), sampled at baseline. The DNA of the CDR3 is TGTGCCAGCAGTGAATCGGGCAGGCTTTGGGTCGTAAAACTGTTTTTT. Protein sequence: CASSESGRLWVVKLFF.